The entry below gives a single T cell receptor beta chain sequence along with its context. The PCR made use of 60 Vbeta and 13 Jbeta primers. The repertoire was sequenced with immunoSEQ multiplex PCR; TCRdb's copy has only in-frame clones and lacks some. The table records 150,000 to 200,000 clones, approximately 11% of them present only once. Germline loops: CDR1 MGHDK, CDR2 SYGVNS. Trimming shortened V by 4 bases and J by 8 bases, and 14 bases separated the two germline ends. CDR3 length equals 13 residues. These data come from a study of cytomegalovirus exposure and HLA in healthy donors. Sample: PBMCs. The TCR sequence derives from a man in his fifties or sixties in good health and CMV-seropositive. The chain couples TRBV25-1 to TRBJ1-2, with D maybe TRBD1 (6 bases). The CDR3 sequence: CASSAGGDIGYTF. The CDR3 nucleotides are TGTGCCAGCAGTGCGGGGGGGGACATCGGCTACACCTTC.